The 31 T cell receptor beta chains below all came from one sample that was sequenced in a study of T cells in Graves' hyperthyroidism and ophthalmopathy. The CDR3 regions of TCR beta were amplified from RNA transcripts. First-round RT-PCR of the TCR CDR3 relied on the HTBI primer set. TCRdb fed the multiplex PCR reads into MiXCR, producing one record per CDR3 protein. The sample has 450,000 to 500,000 distinct CDR3 sequences, under 25% seen once. Specimen: blood. The source is a woman in her sixties or seventies with Graves' ophthalmopathy.

CDR3 sequence reads: CASSLSGGGNSYEQYF. The CDR3 DNA reads TGCGCCAGCAGCCTGTCCGGGGGCGGTAACTCCTACGAGCAGTACTTC. V is TRBV5-1 and J is TRBJ2-7, with D possibly being TRBD1 or TRBD2 (6 bases each). This CDR3 is 16 amino acids long. V gave up 4 bases and J gave up 0 bases, with 17 bases separating them. The germline CDR1 and CDR2 sequences are SGHRS and YFSETQ.

This clonotype was observed a few times. CDR3 loop: CASSLGLKAWRGRGYGYTF. The CDR3 DNA reads as TGTGCCAGCAGCTTAGGTCTAAAGGCTTGGCGGGGGCGTGGATATGGCTACACCTTC. V gene TRBV7-2 combines with J gene TRBJ1-2; weak D call: TRBD1 (6 bases). V was trimmed by 1 base and J by 5 bases, leaving 26 bases between them. The CDR3 extends over 19 amino acids. Germline loops: CDR1 SGHTA, CDR2 FQGNSA.

The chain uses TRBV10-3 and TRBJ2-5; 10 bases fit TRBD1. The length of the CDR3 is 15 residues. V lost 3 bases, J lost 5 bases, and 6 bases stayed unmatched. Germline V gene data show CDR1 as ENHRY and CDR2 as SYGVKD. CDR3 protein: CAISDGTGVRETQYF. The CDR3 DNA reads as TGTGCCATCAGTGACGGGACAGGGGTCCGGGAGACCCAGTACTTC.

This clonotype was observed a few times. The chain employs TRBV7-2 and TRBJ2-1; D not certain. V was clipped by 5 bases and J by 2 bases, with 10 bases between them. In germline, CDR1 is SGHTA, CDR2 FQGNSA. The CDR3 runs 14 residues. This CDR3 reads CASSPDWTYNEQFF. The DNA of the CDR3 is TGTGCCAGCAGCCCCGACTGGACCTACAATGAGCAGTTCTTC.

This clonotype was found many times. V gene TRBV12-3 or TRBV12-4 combines with J gene TRBJ2-7; D is undetermined. With 4 bases removed from V and 3 bases from J, the gap between germline ends came to 10 bases. The CDR3 is 13 amino acids. This CDR3 reads CASSYSLNYEQYF. The CDR3 region has the DNA TGTGCCAGCAGTTACTCTCTTAACTACGAGCAGTACTTC.

This chain connects TRBV9 to TRBJ2-2; D remains unclear. This CDR3 is 12 amino acids long. V was pared by 4 bases and J by 8 bases, with 9 bases between. CDR1 is SGDLS and CDR2 is YYNGEE in the germline V gene. The CDR3 DNA reads as TGTGCCAGCAGCACAATCGAAGGGGAGCTGTTTTTT. Translation: CASSTIEGELFF.

Details on this clonotype: Mismatch with germline at one junction end may stem from a read error. V and J are TRBV12-5 and TRBJ1-3; D not resolved. This CDR3 is 14 amino acids long. CDR1 is LGHNT, CDR2 FRNRAP, per germline. The CDR3 region has the DNA TGTGCTAGTGATTTGGGAGTTGCTGGAAACACCATATATTTT. Its protein product is CASDLGVAGNTIYF.

This clonotype was counted only a few times. The CDR3 DNA is TGTGCCAGTAGTATATGGGACAGGGGTCCTGGGGCCAACGTCCTGACTTTC. Residues: CASSIWDRGPGANVLTF. This chain links TRBV19 with TRBJ2-6, with TRBD1 matching over 10 bases. Germline V gene data show CDR1 as LNHDA and CDR2 as SQIVND (reference sequence). Trimming removed 2 bases from V and 2 bases from J; junction bases left unmatched: 3. This CDR3 has 17 amino acids. Full variable domain (remainder filled in from reference TRBV19 and TRBJ2-6): DGGITQSPKYLFRKEGQNVTLSCEQNLNHDAMYWYRQDPGQGLRLIYYSQIVNDFQKGDIAEGYSVSREKKESFPLTVTSAQKNPTAFYLCASSIWDRGPGANVLTFGAGSRLTVL.

This clonotype has more than one count but fewer than ten. The chain couples TRBV6-5 to TRBJ2-7; 9 nucleotides align to TRBD2. V lost 0 bases, J lost 3 bases, and 3 bases stayed unmatched. CDR3 length equals 15 residues. Germline CDR1 is MNHEY and CDR2 is SVGAGI. The CDR3 region has the DNA TGTGCCAGCAGTTACTCGGCTAGCGGGAACTACGAGCAGTACTTC. It yields the protein CASSYSASGNYEQYF.

The sample holds a few counts of this clonotype. V gene TRBV30 combines with J gene TRBJ2-7, with 8 bases matching TRBD1. The V and J ends lost 2 bases and 2 bases, in that order; junction bases with no gene match: 11. In germline, CDR1 is GTSNPN, CDR2 SVGIG (reference sequence). CDR3 length: 16 amino acids. DNA for the CDR3: TGTGCCTGGAGTCCCCTCGGACAGGGAGCCCCCTACGAGCAGTACTTC. Encoded protein: CAWSPLGQGAPYEQYF.

This clonotype was counted at least ten times. The chain combines TRBV28 with TRBJ1-1, with D perhaps TRBD1 (5 bases). Trimming took 8 bases from V and 4 from J, leaving 14 bases between them. Germline V gene data show CDR1 as MDHEN and CDR2 as SYDVKM. The CDR3 contains 13 residues. CDR3 sequence (DNA): TGTGCCAGCCCTGGGCCGAGGGGCACTGAAGCTTTCTTT. Amino acids: CASPGPRGTEAFF. Based on the CDR3 plus reference TRBV28 and TRBJ1-1, the full variable domain is DVKVTQSSRYLVKRTGEKVFLECVQDMDHENMFWYRQDPGLGLRLIYFSYDVKMKEKGDIPEGYSVSREKKERFSLILESASTNQTSMYLCASPGPRGTEAFFGQGTRLTVV.

This clonotype has just a few counts. The rearrangement uses TRBV7-3 and TRBJ1-1, with unresolved D. Trimming pared 5 bases from V and 4 bases from J, leaving 14 bases between. From germline, CDR1 is SGHTA and CDR2 FQGTGA. The CDR3 is 14 residues long. The chain's CDR3 is CASSLSGKSTEAFF. In nucleotides, the CDR3 is TGTGCCAGCAGCCTATCCGGGAAAAGCACTGAAGCTTTCTTT.

Many counts were recorded for this clonotype. The chain recombines TRBV27 with TRBJ1-5, with a weak D call TRBD1 (6 bases). Trimming pared 5 bases from V and 4 bases from J, leaving 18 bases between. Germline loops: CDR1 MNHEY, CDR2 SMNVEV (reference sequence). The CDR3 has 16 residues. The CDR3 region has the DNA TGTGCCAGCAGTCTCATAACAGGGCCCCCTAATCAGCCCCAGCATTTT. Translation: CASSLITGPPNQPQHF.

The chain employs TRBV6-6 and TRBJ1-2, with TRBD1 as a possible D gene (5 bases). The CDR3 loop spans 12 amino acids. CDR1 is MNHNY, CDR2 SVGAGI, per germline (reference sequence). Trimming left V 0 bases short and J 9 bases short, with 8 bases between. As DNA, the CDR3 is TGTGCCAGCAGTTACTCTGGGGGTAGCTACACCTTC. Protein product: CASSYSGGSYTF.

Worth noting for this clonotype: A much larger clone sits a single nucleotide away, making a read error possible. The chain uses TRBV28 and TRBJ1-1; TRBD1 matches 7 bases. Germline CDR1 is MDHEN and CDR2 is SYDVKM. V lost 7 bases, J lost 3 bases, and 5 bases stayed unmatched. This CDR3 has 13 residues. CDR3 bases: TGTGCCAGCACTCAAGGGGGCTACACTGAAGCTTTCTTT. This sequence encodes CASTQGGYTEAFF.

The chain uses TRBV29-1 and TRBJ2-5; 7 positions match TRBD1. The ends lost 3 bases at V and 2 bases at J; junction bases unmatched: 15. There are 17 residues in the CDR3. Germline assignment: CDR1 SQVTM and CDR2 ANQGSEA. The CDR3 nucleotides are TGCAGCGTTGAGGGGGCCGGGACAGTGCTCGGACAAGAGACCCAGTACTTC. It yields the protein CSVEGAGTVLGQETQYF. The entire variable domain, with the rest obtained from reference TRBV29-1 and TRBJ2-5, is as follows: SAVISQKPSRDICQRGTSLTIQCQVDSQVTMMFWYRQQPGQSLTLIATANQGSEATYESGFVIDKFPISRPNLTFSTLTVSNMSPEDSSIYLCSVEGAGTVLGQETQYFGPGTRLLVL.

This chain joins TRBV12-3 or TRBV12-4 and TRBJ1-2; a weak D match, TRBD1 (6 bases). This CDR3 has 13 residues. Trimming stripped 4 bases from V and 6 bases from J, with 12 bases between. Written as DNA, the CDR3 is TGTGCCAGCAGTTCCAACCACAGGGATGGCTACACCTTC. This codes for CASSSNHRDGYTF.

V is TRBV19 and J is TRBJ1-5; no firm D call. Germline V gives CDR1 LNHDA, CDR2 SQIVND (reference sequence). Trimming took 3 bases from V and 2 from J, leaving 8 bases between them. CDR3 size: 14 residues. The CDR3 DNA reads TGTGCCAGTAGTATTTATCAGGGCAATCAGCCCCAGCATTTT. This gives the protein CASSIYQGNQPQHF.

This clonotype was seen a few times. This chain joins TRBV24-1 and TRBJ2-3, with TRBD2 identical over 7 bases. The CDR3 has 13 residues. J lost 4 bases, V lost 9 bases, and 6 bases had no gene match. Germline V gene data show CDR1 as KGHDR and CDR2 as SFDVKD. As DNA, the CDR3 is TGTGCCACCGCAGATCGGGGGGCAGATACGCAGTATTTT. This sequence encodes CATADRGADTQYF.

This clonotype was seen only a few times. The genes are TRBV27 and TRBJ2-7; TRBD1 or TRBD2 may be the D gene (5 bases each). There are 17 residues in the CDR3. Per germline, CDR1 MNHEY and CDR2 SMNVEV (reference sequence). V was shortened by 6 bases and J by 1 base, with 22 bases between the two germline ends. The CDR3 sequence is CASSRGWGAGPSYEQYF. The CDR3 DNA is TGTGCCAGCAGCAGAGGGTGGGGTGCAGGGCCTTCCTACGAGCAGTACTTC.

The gene calls are TRBV11-1 and TRBJ1-3, with D uncertain. The germline V and J ends were trimmed by 6 bases and 0 bases, with 12 bases remaining between them. The CDR3 runs 15 residues. Germline CDR1 is SGHAT and CDR2 is FQDESV (reference sequence). The CDR3 DNA is TGTGCCAGCAGGCCGGAGCCTTCCTCTGGAAACACCATATATTTT. Protein sequence: CASRPEPSSGNTIYF.

The chain links TRBV15 to TRBJ1-3, with D perhaps matching TRBD1 (5 bases). The CDR3 sequence is 15 residues long. Germline V gene lookup returns CDR1 LNHNV and CDR2 YYDKDF (reference sequence). Trimming pared 0 bases from V and 4 bases from J, leaving 10 bases between. For the CDR3, the DNA is TGTGCCACCAGCAGAGATTTAGCAGGGGGAAACACCATATATTTT. Translation: CATSRDLAGGNTIYF.

The chain's CDR3 is CASSQGAGGPEANTGELFF. The CDR3 DNA is TGCGCCAGCAGCCAAGGGGCAGGGGGTCCGGAAGCTAACACCGGGGAGCTGTTTTTT. V gene TRBV4-3 combines with J gene TRBJ2-2; 7 bases are a match to TRBD1. Trimming at V came to 1 base and at J to 2 bases, leaving 13 bases not matched to a gene. The V gene's germline CDR1 is LGHNA and CDR2 YSLEER. The CDR3 extends over 19 amino acids.

The rearrangement joins TRBV27 to TRBJ2-4; D gene ambiguous. V dropped 8 bases and J dropped 0 bases, with 17 bases sitting between them. This CDR3 comprises 16 residues. From germline, CDR1 is MNHEY and CDR2 SMNVEV (reference sequence). In DNA, the CDR3 is TGTGCCAGCCGAAGGTCAGAGAGCCTAGCCAAAAACATTCAGTACTTC. Translating it yields CASRRSESLAKNIQYF.

The V and J genes are TRBV24-1 and TRBJ2-7, with a weak D call TRBD2 (5 bases). CDR1 and CDR2 from the germline V gene are KGHDR and SFDVKD. The CDR3 spans 16 residues. The V end lost 0 bases, the J end lost 2 bases, and 13 bases lay between the germline ends. In DNA form, the CDR3 reads TGTGCCACCAGTGATTTGAGCCCGGCCGGGACCTACGAGCAGTACTTC. It specifies CATSDLSPAGTYEQYF.

This clonotype came up once. A single base separates this from a much larger clone, so it may be a read error. V is TRBV20-1 and J is TRBJ1-1, with a weak D call TRBD1 (5 bases). Looked up from germline, CDR1 is DFQATT and CDR2 is SNEGSKA (reference sequence). The CDR3 loop spans 14 amino acids. Here the CDR3 reads CSVREGRRFAEAFF. DNA for the CDR3: TGCAGTGTTAGAGAGGGACGGCGATTTGCTGAAGCTTTCTTT.

This clonotype was counted between two and nine times. V is TRBV25-1 and J is TRBJ2-5; D is perhaps TRBD2 (5 bases). Germline assignment: CDR1 MGHDK and CDR2 SYGVNS. With 3 bases removed from V and 8 bases from J, the gap between germline ends came to 16 bases. This CDR3 has 14 amino acids. The CDR3 DNA reads TGTGCCAGCAGTGATCCGGGATCGAGACCTACCCAGTACTTC. Translated, it gives CASSDPGSRPTQYF. Combining the CDR3 with reference TRBV25-1 and TRBJ2-5 gives the whole variable domain EADIYQTPRYLVIGTGKKITLECSQTMGHDKMYWYQQDPGMELHLIHYSYGVNSTEKGDLSSESTVSRIRTEHFPLTLESARPSHTSQYLCASSDPGSRPTQYFGPGTRLLVL.

The chain links TRBV27 to TRBJ2-7; D is possibly TRBD1 or TRBD2 (5 bases each). CDR3 length: 15 residues. In germline, CDR1 is MNHEY, CDR2 SMNVEV (reference sequence). V gave up 3 bases and J gave up 0 bases, with 12 bases separating them. In DNA, the CDR3 is TGTGCCAGCAGTTTCCTCAGGGAGAGCTCCTACGAGCAGTACTTC. It is translated as CASSFLRESSYEQYF.

This chain connects TRBV14 to TRBJ2-1; TRBD2 agrees at 10 bases. Germline CDR1 reads SGHDN; CDR2 reads FVKESK. Germline trimming cut 2 bases from V and 7 bases from J; bases unmatched to any gene: 14. The length of the CDR3 is 18 residues. CDR3 loop: CASSQIRRASGSRNEQFF. The CDR3 nucleotides are TGTGCCAGCAGCCAAATCCGGAGGGCTAGCGGGAGTCGGAATGAGCAGTTCTTC.

This sequence joins TRBV6-1 and TRBJ2-1; D not resolved. There are 14 residues in the CDR3. Germline V gene lookup returns CDR1 MNHNS and CDR2 SASEGT. V was shortened by 3 bases and J by 8 bases, with 14 bases between the two germline ends. In nucleotides, the CDR3 is TGTGCCAGCAGTGAGAGTATCTTGAAGGATGAGCAGTTCTTC. Translated, it gives CASSESILKDEQFF.

This clonotype was recorded at least ten times. J is TRBJ2-3 and V is TRBV12-3 or TRBV12-4; TRBD1 might be the D (5 bases). V was shortened by 4 bases and J by 6 bases, with 17 bases between the two germline ends. The CDR3 totals 15 residues. CDR3 DNA: TGTGCCAGCAGTTGGCAGGGAATATCAGAGGATACGCAGTATTTT. It specifies CASSWQGISEDTQYF.